The 17 T cell receptor beta chains listed next were all sequenced from one sample in a study of vaccination and CD4 T cells after COVID-19. The sample's treatment: roughly ten-day PBMC culture with coronavirus spike peptide pools or control peptides (ViraFEST assay). These receptors' targets are unknown. Researchers used the Oncomine TCR Beta short-read assay to sequence DNA from cultured CD4+ T cells. TCRdb recomputed calls from the PCR reads with MiXCR, one row per CDR3 protein. The sample carries 7,000 to 8,000 distinct CDR3 sequences, 20% to 25% recorded once. The source was CD4+ T cells from blood, cultured in vitro, collected after SARS-CoV-2 vaccination. The receptors derive from a human donor who had recovered from COVID-19.

This clonotype is medium-sized. The rearrangement joins TRBV6-5 to TRBJ2-7; D perhaps matches TRBD1 (5 bases). The germline V gene encodes CDR1 MNHEY and CDR2 SVGAGI. CDR3 length: 16 residues. Trimming pared 0 bases from V and 4 bases from J, leaving 16 bases between. This chain's CDR3 is CASSYSLVGVAYEQYF. The CDR3 DNA reads TGTGCCAGCAGTTACTCACTGGTAGGGGTTGCGTACGAGCAGTACTTC.

This clonotype has a handful of counts. This chain connects TRBV29-1 to TRBJ1-2; a weak D match, TRBD1 (5 bases). This CDR3 is 12 amino acids long. Germline assignment: CDR1 SQVTM and CDR2 ANQGSEA. V lost 8 bases, J lost 7 bases, and 17 bases lay in between. The CDR3 DNA is TGCAGCTGTGAGAGGGGTTTTGGTGGCTACACCTTC. It specifies CSCERGFGGYTF.

J is TRBJ1-1 and V is TRBV25-1, with 8 bases matching TRBD1. The CDR3 is 14 amino acids. The junction had 12 bases not matched to a gene; V was cut back by 9 bases and J by 6 bases. Germline V CDR1 and CDR2: MGHDK, SYGVNS. CDR3 DNA: TGTGCCAGTAGATCAGGGGACAGGACCCCTGAAGCTTTCTTT. The encoded protein is CASRSGDRTPEAFF.

This clonotype came up a few times. The chain is built from TRBV7-6 and TRBJ1-2; D not resolved. From germline, CDR1 is SGHVS and CDR2 FNYEAQ. V lost 6 bases to trimming and J lost 4 bases, with 15 bases between them. CDR3 size: 14 residues. The CDR3 sequence: CASSPGRDFYGYTF. The CDR3 DNA reads TGTGCCAGCAGTCCGGGGAGAGATTTCTATGGCTACACCTTC. Complete variable domain (other parts from reference TRBV7-6 and TRBJ1-2): GAGVSQSPRYKVTKRGQDVALRCDPISGHVSLYWYRQALGQGPEFLTYFNYEAQQDKSGLPNDRFSAERPEGSISTLTIQRTEQRDSAMYRCASSPGRDFYGYTFGSGTRLTVV.

The CDR3: CSASGLASYEQYF. The CDR3 region has the DNA TGCAGTGCCAGCGGACTAGCGTCCTACGAGCAGTACTTC. The chain employs TRBV20-1 and TRBJ2-7; 9 bases map to TRBD2. The CDR3 runs to 13 residues. Trimming at V came to 6 bases and at J to 1 base, leaving 4 bases not matched to a gene. Germline V gene sequence: CDR1 DFQATT, CDR2 SNEGSKA (reference sequence).

This clonotype rates as medium-sized. This chain connects TRBV6-1 to TRBJ2-7, with TRBD1 as a possible D gene (6 bases). The CDR3 sequence is 12 residues long. Trimming stripped 5 bases from V and 4 bases from J, with 9 bases between. Per the germline V gene, CDR1 is MNHNS and CDR2 is SASEGT. CDR3 nucleotide sequence: TGTGCCAGCAGTCTACAGGGATACGAGCAGTACTTC. It translates to CASSLQGYEQYF.

In this sample, this clonotype turned up once. This sequence joins TRBV6-2 or TRBV6-3 and TRBJ2-1, with 8 bases identical to TRBD1. The CDR3 sequence is 16 residues long. The trim removed 5 bases at V and 4 bases at J, leaving 10 bases unmatched. CDR1 is MNHEY and CDR2 is SVGEGT in the germline V gene. The CDR3 loop is CASSGQGGKTYNEQFF. CDR3 nucleotide sequence: TGTGCCAGCAGTGGACAGGGTGGGAAAACATACAATGAGCAGTTCTTC.

By share, this clonotype ranks as medium-sized (0.01 to 0.1%). V usage is TRBV20-1 and J usage is TRBJ2-5; possibly TRBD2 for D (7 bases). Germline CDR1 is DFQATT and CDR2 is SNEGSKA (reference sequence). The CDR3 is 15 residues long. V lost 1 base and J 3 bases, leaving 15 bases between the germline ends. The CDR3 coding sequence is TGCAGTGCTAGAGCCGGGCGGGGGCAAAAAGAGACCCAGTACTTC. Residues: CSARAGRGQKETQYF.

This clonotype is categorized as medium-sized. This rearrangement joins TRBV20-1 to TRBJ2-7, with 9 bases aligning to TRBD1. The J segment lost 9 bases and the V segment lost 6 bases, leaving 9 bases of the junction unmatched. The CDR3 length is 12 residues. Germline loops: CDR1 DFQATT, CDR2 SNEGSKA (reference sequence). In DNA, the CDR3 is TGCAGTGCACCCGGACAGGGGTTCAGGCAGTACTTC. This encodes CSAPGQGFRQYF.

On this clonotype itself: A junction boundary mismatches the germline segment, possibly from a read error. The chain uses TRBV25-1 and TRBJ1-1; tentative D call: TRBD1 (5 bases). Germline V gene data show CDR1 as MGHDK and CDR2 as SYGVNS. CDR3 length: 11 residues. The CDR3 DNA sequence: TGTGCCAGCAGTTGGGACGTCCGTGTGATCTTT. This encodes CASSWDVRVIF.

V gene TRBV11-2 combines with J gene TRBJ2-5, with D possibly TRBD2 on 8 matching bases. CDR1 is SGHAT and CDR2 is FQNNGV in the germline V gene. The CDR3 runs 15 residues. Trimming pared 6 bases from V and 4 bases from J, leaving 18 bases between. Here the CDR3 reads CASSFKGAGGETQYF. CDR3 DNA: TGTGCCAGCAGTTTCAAGGGGGCGGGAGGAGAGACCCAGTACTTC.

By proportion, this clonotype is medium-sized. The J gene is TRBJ2-7, the V gene TRBV7-2; 10 nucleotides line up with TRBD2. The CDR3 loop spans 15 amino acids. In germline, CDR1 is SGHTA, CDR2 FQGNSA. Trimming removed 2 bases from V and 4 bases from J; junction bases left unmatched: 5. This chain's CDR3 is CASSLSGRDKYEQYF. The CDR3 nucleotides are TGTGCCAGCAGCTTAAGCGGGAGGGATAAATACGAGCAGTACTTC.

Sample share makes this clonotype medium-sized. The chain employs TRBV10-3 and TRBJ2-7; D is perhaps TRBD1 (6 bases). Trimming stripped 1 base from V and 6 bases from J, with 16 bases between. This CDR3 is built from 15 residues. The germline V gene has CDR1 ENHRY and CDR2 SYGVKD. The CDR3 coding sequence is TGTGCCATCAGTGAGTTCAGGACGGGCAGGGGCGAGCAGTACTTC. Translation gives CAISEFRTGRGEQYF.

In this sample, this clonotype is medium-sized. The chain joins TRBV2 to TRBJ1-5, with D maybe TRBD1 (5 bases). V lost 7 bases, J lost 5 bases, and 12 bases lay in between. In germline, CDR1 is SNHLY, CDR2 FYNNEI. CDR3 length: 13 residues. CDR3 nucleotide sequence: TGTGCCAGCATGGTAGGGGTAGATCAGCCCCAGCATTTT. It specifies CASMVGVDQPQHF.

Relative to its sample, this clonotype is medium-sized. The chain has TRBV7-2 and TRBJ2-7, with D possibly being TRBD1 or TRBD2 (5 bases each). V lost 5 bases and J 5 bases, leaving 19 bases between the germline ends. Germline V gene data show CDR1 as SGHTA and CDR2 as FQGNSA. The CDR3 contains 15 residues. CDR3 sequence reads: CASSRDAGLGNEQYF. The CDR3 DNA follows: TGTGCCAGCAGCAGGGACGCCGGGTTGGGAAACGAGCAGTACTTC.

This clonotype ranks as medium-sized. This sequence joins TRBV20-1 and TRBJ2-5; 9 bases are shared with TRBD2. Germline V lookup: CDR1 DFQATT, CDR2 SNEGSKA (reference sequence). This CDR3 is 16 amino acids long. The V and J ends lost 0 bases and 5 bases, in that order; junction bases with no gene match: 10. CDR3 DNA sequence: TGCAGTGCTAGAGACCCGGGAGCGGGGGGCGGGGAGACCCAGTACTTC. Protein sequence: CSARDPGAGGGETQYF.

By frequency in the sample, this clonotype is medium-sized. This sequence joins TRBV28 and TRBJ1-2; no clear D gene. V dropped 6 bases and J dropped 1 base, with 9 bases sitting between them. The CDR3 is 13 amino acids. Germline V lookup: CDR1 MDHEN, CDR2 SYDVKM. The CDR3 DNA is TGTGCCAGCAGCCTGGAGCATAACTATGGCTACACCTTC. Protein product: CASSLEHNYGYTF.